The sequence of this T cell receptor beta chain was determined in a study of T-cell reconstitution after alpha-beta-depleted transplantation in children. Findings of the study overall: At the one-year point after transplant, T-cell counts and TCRbeta diversity were found to come mostly from T cells that had been newly produced.

Unique molecular identifiers were used to barcode this TCRbeta library. Using its own MiXCR run on the PCR reads, TCRdb lists one record per CDR3 protein. The sample consists of about 300,000 distinct CDR3 sequences, 7.5% to 9% of them appearing once. This clonotype was picked up many times. Its specificity is not known. Trimming took 5 bases from V and 5 from J; bases not matched to a gene: 7. This CDR3 is built from 15 residues. Germline values: CDR1 LGHDT, CDR2 YNNKEL (reference sequence). The sequence came from a female patient aged 2-9 years who had a stem cell transplant for Fanconi anemia, so the T cells may come from the graft donor. The gene calls are TRBV3-1 and TRBJ2-7; 12 bases align to TRBD2. Sequenced material: peripheral blood, taken 360 days after TCRalphabeta/CD19-depleted stem cell transplant. The CDR3 DNA is TGTGCCAGCAGCTCACCGACTAGCGGGAGCCACGAGCAGTACTTC. This sequence encodes CASSSPTSGSHEQYF.